This passage covers 22 T cell receptor beta chains from one sample sequenced in a study of OX40 agonist ivuxolimab in advanced cancers. The protocol was immunoSEQ multiplex PCR, while the TCRdb copy is restricted to in-frame clones and leaves out a portion. The sample has 65,000 to 95,000 clones; just over 90% are singletons. The sample in question was CD4+ or CD8+ T cells sorted from blood, obtained in a trial of the OX40 agonist ivuxolimab. These receptors were collected from an adult with an advanced solid tumor such as melanoma, head and neck, liver or kidney cancer.

This clone was found a few times. The chain carries TRBV6-1 and TRBJ2-4; the D gene is possibly TRBD1 (6 bases). Germline CDR1 reads MNHNS; CDR2 reads SASEGT. The CDR3 has 14 residues. The ends were cut back, 10 bases at V and 0 bases at J, with 13 bases in the middle. DNA of the CDR3: TGTGCCATCACAGGGTCAGAAGCCAAAAACATTCAGTACTTC. This encodes CAITGSEAKNIQYF.

V usage is TRBV19 and J usage is TRBJ1-5; the D gene is possibly TRBD1 (5 bases). CDR3 length: 14 amino acids. CDR1 and CDR2 from the germline V gene are LNHDA and SQIVND (reference sequence). The germline V and J ends were trimmed by 6 bases and 2 bases, with 11 bases remaining between them. CDR3 coding DNA: TGTGCCAGTAGCCGGGACTCCCGCAATCAGCCCCAGCATTTT. Residues: CASSRDSRNQPQHF.

This rearrangement joins TRBV6-6 to TRBJ1-1; D might be TRBD1 (5 bases). CDR1 MNHNY and CDR2 SVGAGI come from the germline V gene (reference sequence). The CDR3 has 14 amino acids. V lost 5 bases and J lost 4, with 14 bases in between. The DNA of the CDR3 is TGTGCCAGCAGTGCCCCCAGGGTAGGCACTGAAGCTTTCTTT. This gives the protein CASSAPRVGTEAFF.

This chain uses TRBV28 with TRBJ1-2; TRBD1 might be the D (5 bases). V was cut by 1 base and J by 7 bases, with 13 bases left in between. Per germline, CDR1 MDHEN and CDR2 SYDVKM. The CDR3 is 14 amino acids. CDR3 nucleotides: TGTGCCAGCAGTTTATATGCAGGGTCCGGTGGCTACACCTTC. Translation gives CASSLYAGSGGYTF.

J is TRBJ2-7 and V is TRBV28; 7 nucleotides line up with TRBD2. The CDR3 totals 16 residues. V was pared by 4 bases and J by 2 bases, with 11 bases of the junction left unmatched. Germline CDR1 is MDHEN and CDR2 is SYDVKM. The CDR3 spells CASSWGSGMGAYEQYF. The CDR3 coding sequence is TGTGCCAGCAGTTGGGGGAGCGGGATGGGTGCCTACGAGCAGTACTTC.

This chain uses TRBV5-1 with TRBJ2-1; 7 bases are a match to TRBD2. Trimming cost V 0 bases and J 7 bases; bases outside gene matches: 7. CDR1 is SGHRS, CDR2 YFSETQ, per germline. This CDR3 comprises 15 residues. The chain's CDR3 is CASSLARLAVNEQFF. CDR3 nucleotides: TGCGCCAGCAGCTTGGCGAGACTAGCAGTGAATGAGCAGTTCTTC.

The V gene is TRBV10-3, the J gene TRBJ2-2; TRBD2 is a possible D gene (7 bases). The CDR3 loop spans 17 amino acids. The V end lost 5 bases, the J end lost 4 bases, and 20 bases lay between the germline ends. CDR1 ENHRY and CDR2 SYGVKD come from the germline V gene. CDR3 bases: TGTGCCATCAGTTCCCGAGGGGGGGGTCTTATCACCGGGGAGCTGTTTTTT. Its protein is CAISSRGGGLITGELFF.

The rearrangement uses TRBV7-2 and TRBJ2-1, with 8 bases matching TRBD1. There are 14 residues in the CDR3. The V gene's germline CDR1 is SGHTA and CDR2 FQGNSA. Unmatched junction bases numbered 8, after V lost 5 bases and J lost 8 bases. DNA of the CDR3: TGTGCCAGCAGCCCCCAGGGGGCGCTGGATGAGCAGTTCTTC. It yields the protein CASSPQGALDEQFF.

This chain joins TRBV11-1 and TRBJ1-1; D is unclear. The CDR3 runs to 12 residues. Germline V gene sequence: CDR1 SGHAT, CDR2 FQDESV (reference sequence). Deletions cut 5 bases from V and 1 base from J, with 5 bases between. The CDR3 DNA reads as TGTGCCAGCAGCCCATGGAACACTGAAGCTTTCTTT. It codes for CASSPWNTEAFF.

The V and J genes are TRBV9 and TRBJ2-1, with 8 positions matching TRBD1. CDR3 size: 14 residues. Germline loops: CDR1 SGDLS, CDR2 YYNGEE. The J segment lost 9 bases and the V segment lost 4 bases, leaving 9 bases of the junction unmatched. The CDR3 loop reads CASSPLRGQSEQFF. The DNA of the CDR3 is TGTGCCAGCAGCCCACTCAGGGGGCAGAGTGAGCAGTTCTTC.

This clone occurred once. The chain joins TRBV4-1 to TRBJ2-1; 8 bases line up with TRBD2. CDR3 length: 13 residues. Germline V gene sequence: CDR1 MGHRA, CDR2 YSYEKL. Unmatched junction bases numbered 3, after V lost 2 bases and J lost 9 bases. DNA for the CDR3: TGCGCCAGCAGCCAATTGGGACTAGTTGAGCAGTTCTTC. Its translation is CASSQLGLVEQFF.

This chain connects TRBV10-2 to TRBJ2-2; D is unresolved. CDR3 length: 12 amino acids. Germline V gene sequence: CDR1 WSHSY, CDR2 SAAADI. Trimming removed 7 bases at V and 6 bases at J, with 9 bases between. The CDR3 nucleotides are TGCGCCAGCACAGGCAGGCCCGGGGAGCTGTTTTTT. It is translated as CASTGRPGELFF.

The CDR3 DNA reads TGTGCCAGCAGCTTACTCCCCAGGAAGGGACGCGAGCAGTACTTC. This sequence encodes CASSLLPRKGREQYF. The rearrangement uses TRBV7-2 and TRBJ2-7; D assignment may be TRBD1 or TRBD2 (5 bases each). With 2 bases removed from V and 6 bases from J, the gap between germline ends came to 17 bases. The CDR3 runs 15 residues. Germline loops: CDR1 SGHTA, CDR2 FQGNSA. The full variable domain, rest sourced from reference TRBV7-2 and TRBJ2-7, is GAGVSQSPSNKVTEKGKDVELRCDPISGHTALYWYRQSLGQGLEFLIYFQGNSAPDKSGLPSDRFSAERTGGSVSTLTIQRTQQEDSAVYLCASSLLPRKGREQYFGPGTRLTVT.

The rearrangement joins TRBV10-3 to TRBJ2-3, with 12 bases aligning to TRBD2. Germline trimming cut 7 bases from V and 2 bases from J; bases unmatched to any gene: 10. This CDR3 contains 17 residues. Germline V gene lookup returns CDR1 ENHRY and CDR2 SYGVKD. CDR3 sequence reads: CAIKGGTSGGTTDTQYF. The CDR3 coding sequence is TGTGCCATCAAGGGGGGCACTAGCGGGGGGACCACAGATACGCAGTATTTT.

The chain recombines TRBV7-8 with TRBJ2-7; D remains ambiguous. This CDR3 has 15 amino acids. CDR1 is SGHVS, CDR2 FQNEAQ, per germline. V was cut by 2 bases and J by 5 bases, with 16 bases left in between. The CDR3: CASSLFQAKSHEQYF. Here the CDR3 DNA reads TGTGCCAGCAGCTTATTCCAGGCAAAATCCCACGAGCAGTACTTC.

CDR3 DNA sequence: TGTGCCAGCAGCTTAAAAGCGCGTTCCTGGGGGGATACGCAGTATTTT. This encodes CASSLKARSWGDTQYF. This chain connects TRBV11-2 to TRBJ2-3; D may correspond to TRBD1 or TRBD2 (5 bases each). The V end was cut by 2 bases, the J end by 6 bases, with 18 bases between. This CDR3 region has 16 residues. The V gene's germline CDR1 is SGHAT and CDR2 FQNNGV. Supplemented by reference TRBV11-2 and TRBJ2-3, the full variable domain reads EAGVAQSPRYKIIEKRQSVAFWCNPISGHATLYWYQQILGQGPKLLIQFQNNGVVDDSQLPKDRFSAERLKGVDSTLKIQPAKLEDSAVYLCASSLKARSWGDTQYFGPGTRLTVL.

The J gene is TRBJ1-4, the V gene TRBV18; D is unresolved. Trimming removed 1 base from V and 0 bases from J, with 3 bases in between. CDR3 length: 14 residues. Germline V gives CDR1 KGHSH, CDR2 LQKENI. CDR3 in DNA: TGTGCCAGCTCACCACTGCCAACTAATGAAAAACTGTTTTTT. Its protein is CASSPLPTNEKLFF.

This CDR3 reads CASSYPQYQETQYF. The CDR3 DNA follows: TGTGCCAGCAGTTACCCGCAGTATCAAGAGACCCAGTACTTC. The chain couples TRBV6-6 to TRBJ2-5; the D is unclear. The CDR3 is 14 residues long. The ends were cut back, 2 bases at V and 2 bases at J, with 9 bases in the middle. Looked up from germline, CDR1 is MNHNY and CDR2 is SVGAGI (reference sequence).

The CDR3 protein is CASSLSTGGSTDTQYF. CDR3 DNA sequence: TGTGCCAGCAGCTTATCTACCGGGGGGAGCACAGATACGCAGTATTTT. The genes are TRBV11-3 and TRBJ2-3; 7 nucleotides match TRBD2. The V gene's germline CDR1 is SGHNT and CDR2 YENEEA. Trimming at V came to 2 bases and at J to 0 bases, leaving 5 bases not matched to a gene. CDR3 size: 16 residues.

This chain links TRBV7-6 with TRBJ2-7; TRBD1 matches 8 bases. CDR1 is SGHVS, CDR2 FNYEAQ, per germline. The CDR3 extends over 13 amino acids. Losses at the gene ends were 2 bases for V and 4 bases for J; bases not matched to a gene: 1. This chain's CDR3 is CASSLWTGYEQYF. The CDR3 bases are TGTGCCAGCAGCTTATGGACAGGGTACGAGCAGTACTTC.

The chain employs TRBV6-5 and TRBJ1-2; TRBD1 matches at 7 bases. The CDR3 is 14 amino acids. Germline V gives CDR1 MNHEY, CDR2 SVGAGI. V trimming: 6 bases; J trimming: 6 bases; junction bases outside the gene matches: 10. Here the CDR3 reads CASSAGGTANGYTF. DNA of the CDR3: TGTGCCAGCAGCGCAGGGGGAACTGCGAATGGCTACACCTTC.

This clone was picked up one time. The rearrangement links TRBV5-6 to TRBJ2-2; D ambiguous. The V gene lost 2 bases and the J gene lost 5 bases, with 10 bases spanning the gap. CDR3 length: 14 residues. Germline V gives CDR1 SGHDT, CDR2 YYEEEE. CDR3 sequence: CASSFRSETGELFF. The CDR3 DNA is TGTGCCAGCAGCTTTCGCAGCGAAACCGGGGAGCTGTTTTTT.